In its sample, the clone carrying this T cell receptor (beta chain) was seen a few times. Its target is unknown. These data originate in a study of cytomegalovirus exposure and HLA in healthy donors. The CDR3 totals 15 residues. V dropped 2 bases and J dropped 3 bases, with 13 bases sitting between them. The V gene's germline CDR1 is MDHEN and CDR2 SYDVKM. Study results and caveats: Specificity of a few CMV-associated chains for CMV antigens was verified in vitro.

The repertoire was sequenced with immunoSEQ multiplex PCR; TCRdb's copy has only in-frame clones and lacks some. This table has a few hundred thousand clones, 88% appearing once. The chain employs TRBV28 and TRBJ1-1; D might be TRBD1 (5 bases). Material for sequencing was PBMCs. This sequence was found in a woman between 18 and 29 years old in good health and CMV-seronegative. The CDR3 region has the DNA TGTGCCAGCAGTTTAGACCGGGGGTGGGACACTGAAGCTTTCTTT. Its protein is CASSLDRGWDTEAFF.